Below, 11 T cell receptor beta chains from the same sample are listed, as sequenced in a study of blood T cell repertoires in COVID-19. The assay was immunoSEQ multiplex PCR, and TCRdb's table has in-frame clones only and misses some. The sample carries about 480,000 clones, nearly 90% recorded once. Sequenced input: peripheral blood. These TCRs come from a young man with COVID-19, enrolled during active disease.

J is TRBJ2-2 and V is TRBV9; TRBD2 matches 7 bases. Germline CDR1 reads SGDLS; CDR2 reads YYNGEE. There are 17 residues in the CDR3. J was trimmed by 5 bases and V by 3 bases; bases with no gene match: 13. CDR3 region: CASSAQIRGSDTGELFF. The CDR3 DNA is TGTGCCAGCAGCGCCCAGATTCGCGGGAGCGATACCGGGGAGCTGTTTTTT.

As DNA, the CDR3 is TGCAGCGTTGGGGGGCTGAACACTGAAGCTTTCTTT. Protein product: CSVGGLNTEAFF. This chain connects TRBV29-1 to TRBJ1-1; tentative D call: TRBD1 (6 bases). V was pared by 4 bases and J by 0 bases, with 6 bases between. Germline V gene lookup returns CDR1 SQVTM and CDR2 ANQGSEA. The CDR3 spans 12 residues.

The rearrangement joins TRBV4-2 to TRBJ2-5, with TRBD1 as a possible D gene (6 bases). This CDR3 spans 15 amino acids. The V gene's germline CDR1 is LGHNA and CDR2 YNFKEQ. V lost 0 bases, J lost 6 bases, and 14 bases lay in between. The CDR3 coding sequence is TGTGCCAGCAGCCAAGAGTTTGGGGGCCGAAAGACCCAGTACTTC. Its protein is CASSQEFGGRKTQYF.

The rearrangement uses TRBV4-2 and TRBJ1-6, with TRBD1 identical over 8 bases. CDR3 length: 14 residues. The V and J ends lost 3 bases and 7 bases, in that order; junction bases with no gene match: 2. The V gene's germline CDR1 is LGHNA and CDR2 YNFKEQ. The CDR3 loop is CASSQDRVNSPLHF. CDR3 in DNA: TGTGCCAGCAGCCAGGACAGGGTCAATTCACCCCTCCACTTT.

The genes are TRBV27 and TRBJ1-2, with unresolved D. Looked up from germline, CDR1 is MNHEY and CDR2 is SMNVEV (reference sequence). This CDR3 contains 13 residues. Between the trimmed V and J ends, which lost 6 bases and 0 bases, there was a span of 8 bases. CDR3 region: CASSPSTNYGYTF. The CDR3 DNA follows: TGTGCCAGCAGCCCGTCTACTAACTATGGCTACACCTTC.

This clone was recorded a few times. CDR3 nucleotides: TGTGCCAGCAGCGGACTAGCGGGGGGAATAAACGAGCAGTACTTC. This encodes CASSGLAGGINEQYF. The genes are TRBV7-9 and TRBJ2-7, with 14 bases fitting TRBD2. Germline V lookup: CDR1 SEHNR, CDR2 FQNEAQ (reference sequence). V was pared by 5 bases and J by 5 bases, with 5 bases of the junction left unmatched. CDR3 size: 15 residues.

CDR3 nucleotides: TGTGCCAGTAGTATGGGGTATTGGGAGGTGGAAAATGGCTACACCTTC. Translating gives CASSMGYWEVENGYTF. The chain carries TRBV19 and TRBJ1-2; D is ambiguous. Trimming stripped 3 bases from V and 6 bases from J, with 20 bases between. The CDR3 runs to 16 residues. Germline loops: CDR1 LNHDA, CDR2 SQIVND (reference sequence).

This chain connects TRBV28 to TRBJ2-7; the match to TRBD2 covers 11 bases. The CDR3 extends over 15 amino acids. Germline CDR1 MDHEN, CDR2 SYDVKM. The V segment lost 7 bases and the J segment 1 base; nucleotides outside the gene matches: 6. In nucleotides, the CDR3 is TGTGCCAGCAACCGACTAGCGGGAAGTTCCTACGAGCAGTACTTC. Its translation: CASNRLAGSSYEQYF.

J is TRBJ2-7 and V is TRBV7-2; no definite D call. The length of the CDR3 is 14 residues. CDR1 and CDR2 from the germline V gene are SGHTA and FQGNSA. The V and J ends lost 5 bases and 3 bases respectively, with 14 bases between them. The DNA of the CDR3 is TGTGCCAGCAGCCGCTCAGGCTTCGTCTACGAGCAGTACTTC. It codes for CASSRSGFVYEQYF.

This chain links TRBV19 with TRBJ1-6; D might be TRBD1 (5 bases). Trimming pared 6 bases from V and 5 bases from J, leaving 11 bases between. The CDR3 length is 14 residues. Germline V CDR1 and CDR2: LNHDA, SQIVND (reference sequence). CDR3 sequence (DNA): TGTGCCAGTAGCAGGGCGAAAGATAATTCACCCCTCCACTTT. The encoded protein is CASSRAKDNSPLHF.

This chain joins TRBV5-1 and TRBJ2-7; D may be TRBD2 (6 bases). Germline CDR1 SGHRS, CDR2 YFSETQ. This CDR3 is built from 15 residues. V lost 5 bases and J 5 bases, leaving 20 bases between the germline ends. In DNA form, the CDR3 reads TGCGCCAGCAGGTTCTCGGGGGTATCGGCCGACGAGCAGTACTTC. Translating gives CASRFSGVSADEQYF.